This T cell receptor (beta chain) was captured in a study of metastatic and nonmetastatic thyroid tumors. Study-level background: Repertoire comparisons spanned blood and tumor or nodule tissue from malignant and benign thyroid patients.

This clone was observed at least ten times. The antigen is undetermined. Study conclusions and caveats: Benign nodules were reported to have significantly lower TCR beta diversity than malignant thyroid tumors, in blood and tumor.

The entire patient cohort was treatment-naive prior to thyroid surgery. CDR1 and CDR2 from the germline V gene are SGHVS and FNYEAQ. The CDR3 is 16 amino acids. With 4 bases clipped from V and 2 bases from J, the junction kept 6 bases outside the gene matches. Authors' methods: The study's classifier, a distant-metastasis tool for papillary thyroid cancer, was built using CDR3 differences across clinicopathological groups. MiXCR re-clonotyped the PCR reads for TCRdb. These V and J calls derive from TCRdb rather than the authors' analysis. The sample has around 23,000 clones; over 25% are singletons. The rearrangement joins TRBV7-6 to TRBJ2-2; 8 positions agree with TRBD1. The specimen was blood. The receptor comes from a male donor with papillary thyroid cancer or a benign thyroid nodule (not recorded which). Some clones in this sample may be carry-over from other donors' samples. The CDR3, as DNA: TGTGCCAGCAGCTCCTACAGGGGGTCTAACACCGGGGAGCTGTTTTTT. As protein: CASSSYRGSNTGELFF.